The present TCR beta chain was sequenced within a study of blood T cell repertoires in COVID-19. Study-level information: The study drew acute and convalescent COVID-19 samples from the United States, Italy and Spain. Sample material is recorded as cDNA or gDNA derived from T cells, B-cell-depleted T cells, or PBMCs.

As processed by the authors: Estimates of nucleated cell counts were drawn from the amplification of reference gene primers. Sequencing was performed with immunoSEQ multiplex PCR; in TCRdb, only in-frame clones are kept and a portion is missing. V and J calls and clone size are given by that table; D and trimming were obtained from the DNA. The sample includes about 69,000 clones, 65% to 85% seen only once; the top ten take approximately 15%. The CDR3 has 16 amino acids. Germline V gene data show CDR1 as MNHEY and CDR2 as SVGAGI. Trimming removed 0 bases from V and 4 bases from J, with 15 bases in between. This clone was counted a single time.

The chain uses TRBV6-5 and TRBJ1-2; the D gene is possibly TRBD1 (5 bases). The source of this sequence is a man aged 55 to 69 with acute or convalescent COVID-19. Sequenced material: peripheral blood. The CDR3 sequence is CASSYSKVTVAYGYTF. The CDR3 nucleotides read TGTGCCAGCAGTTACTCCAAGGTGACAGTTGCCTATGGCTACACCTTC.